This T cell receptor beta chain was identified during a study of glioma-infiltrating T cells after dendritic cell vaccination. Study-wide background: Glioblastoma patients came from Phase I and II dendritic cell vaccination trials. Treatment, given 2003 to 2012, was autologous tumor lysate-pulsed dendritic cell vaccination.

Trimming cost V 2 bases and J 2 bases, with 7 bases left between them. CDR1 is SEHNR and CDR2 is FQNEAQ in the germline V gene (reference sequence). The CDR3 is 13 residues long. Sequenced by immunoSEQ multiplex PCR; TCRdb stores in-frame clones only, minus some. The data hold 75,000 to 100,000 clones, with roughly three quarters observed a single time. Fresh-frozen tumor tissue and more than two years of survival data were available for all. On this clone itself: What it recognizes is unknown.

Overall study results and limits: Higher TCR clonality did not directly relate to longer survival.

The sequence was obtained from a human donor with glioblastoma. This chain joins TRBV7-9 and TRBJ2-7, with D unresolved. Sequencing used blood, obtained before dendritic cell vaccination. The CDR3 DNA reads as TGTGCCAGCAGCTTATCAGGAACCTACGAGCAGTACTTC. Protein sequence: CASSLSGTYEQYF.